At least ten counts were recorded for the clone carrying this TCR beta chain. Its cognate antigen is unknown. CDR1 is SNHLY and CDR2 is FYNNEI in the germline V gene. Trimming took off 2 bases at V and 6 bases at J, with 12 bases between the two ends. The CDR3 covers 14 residues. This entry is derived from a study of T cells in Graves' hyperthyroidism and ophthalmopathy. Whole-study findings and limits: Patients with ophthalmopathy were separated from those with stable hyperthyroidism by a 13 V-J model. Among clonotypes expanded in thyroid above 0.001, most were also found in blood.

Under 3 months was the duration of disease in ophthalmopathy patients, who also had a Clinical Activity Score of at least 3 and a NOSPECS grade of at least 4. Extraction of PBMCs used roughly 9.6 ml of fresh peripheral blood. TCR beta CDR3 regions were amplified from RNA transcripts. The primer set for the first-round RT-PCR of the TCR CDR3 was HTBI. TCRdb passed the multiplex PCR reads through MiXCR, listing each CDR3 protein once. Here the sample spans about 380,000 distinct CDR3 sequences, 15% to 20% being singletons. The sample consisted of blood. This sequence originates from a man younger than 35 with Graves' ophthalmopathy. The chain links TRBV2 to TRBJ2-3; no reliable D call. DNA of the CDR3: TGTGCCAGCAGTGAAAACAGCCCTCGGGATACGCAGTATTTT. Its translation is CASSENSPRDTQYF.